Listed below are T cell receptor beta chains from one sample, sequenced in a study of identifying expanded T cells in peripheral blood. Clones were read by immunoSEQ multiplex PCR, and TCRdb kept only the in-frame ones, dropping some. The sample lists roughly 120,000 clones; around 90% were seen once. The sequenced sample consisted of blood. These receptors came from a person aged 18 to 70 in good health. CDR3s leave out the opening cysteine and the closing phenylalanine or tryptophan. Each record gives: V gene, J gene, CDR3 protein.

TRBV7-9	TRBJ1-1	ASSLPQQDFEAF
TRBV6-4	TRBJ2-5	ASSDGRETQY
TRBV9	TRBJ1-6	ASGATQGNYNSPLH
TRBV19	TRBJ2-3	ATIWGMGDTQY
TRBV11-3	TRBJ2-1	ASSLGTSGYNEQF
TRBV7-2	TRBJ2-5	ASSLVPKYQETQY
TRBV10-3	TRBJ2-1	ATSDRVDNEQF
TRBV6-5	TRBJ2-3	ASVAGGPMDTQY
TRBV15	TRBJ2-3	ATSRVGTDTQY
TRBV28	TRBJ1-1	ASSLLDRREAF